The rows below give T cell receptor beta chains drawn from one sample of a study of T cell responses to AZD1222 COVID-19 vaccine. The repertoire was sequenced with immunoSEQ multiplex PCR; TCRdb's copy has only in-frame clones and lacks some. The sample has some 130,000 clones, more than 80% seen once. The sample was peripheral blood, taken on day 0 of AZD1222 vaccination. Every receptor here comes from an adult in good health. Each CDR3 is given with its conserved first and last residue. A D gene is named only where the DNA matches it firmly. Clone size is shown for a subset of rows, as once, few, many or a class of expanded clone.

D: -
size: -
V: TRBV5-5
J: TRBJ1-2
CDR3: CASSPDSNYGYTF
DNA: TGTGCCAGCAGCCCGGACAGCAACTATGGCTACACCTTC

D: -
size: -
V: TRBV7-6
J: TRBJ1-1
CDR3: CASSLHLNTEAFF
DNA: TGTGCCAGCAGCTTACATCTGAACACTGAAGCTTTCTTT

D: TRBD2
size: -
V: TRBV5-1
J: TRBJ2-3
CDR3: CASSLGGTSSDTQYF
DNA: TGCGCCAGCAGCTTGGGCGGGACTAGTTCTGATACGCAGTATTTT

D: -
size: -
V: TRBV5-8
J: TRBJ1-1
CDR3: CATKTGTYMNTEAFF
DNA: TGTGCCACAAAAACAGGGACCTACATGAACACTGAAGCTTTCTTT

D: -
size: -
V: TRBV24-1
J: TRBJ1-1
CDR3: CATSDSWGAAFF
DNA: TGTGCCACCAGTGATTCATGGGGGGCAGCTTTCTTT

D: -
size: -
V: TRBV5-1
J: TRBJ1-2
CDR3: CASSLGAAPNYGYTF
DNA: TGCGCCAGCAGCTTGGGGGCAGCTCCTAACTATGGCTACACCTTC

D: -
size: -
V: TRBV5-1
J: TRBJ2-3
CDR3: CASSSGLRAGPSTDTQYF
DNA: TGCGCCAGCAGCTCGGGATTGAGGGCCGGACCAAGCACAGATACGCAGTATTTT

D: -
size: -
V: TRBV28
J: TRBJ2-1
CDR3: CASNPQGSSYNEQFF
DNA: TGTGCCAGCAACCCCCAGGGAAGCTCCTACAATGAGCAGTTCTTC

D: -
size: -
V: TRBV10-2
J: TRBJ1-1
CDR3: CASSGQENTEAFF
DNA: TGCGCCAGCAGTGGGCAGGAGAACACTGAAGCTTTCTTT

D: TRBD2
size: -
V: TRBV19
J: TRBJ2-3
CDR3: CAVERGAGDTQYF
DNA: TGTGCAGTCGAGCGGGGGGCAGGAGATACGCAGTATTTT

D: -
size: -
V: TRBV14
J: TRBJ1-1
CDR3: CASSQGRNTEAFF
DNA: TGTGCCAGCAGCCAAGGGAGGAACACTGAAGCTTTCTTT

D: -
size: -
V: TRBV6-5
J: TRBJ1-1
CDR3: CASSYIRQGPLEAFF
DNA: TGTGCCAGCAGTTACATTCGGCAGGGACCCCTTGAAGCTTTCTTT

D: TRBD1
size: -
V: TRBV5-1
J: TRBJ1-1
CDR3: CASSLQGGVSNTEAFF
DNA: TGCGCCAGCAGCTTGCAGGGGGGAGTCAGTAACACTGAAGCTTTCTTT

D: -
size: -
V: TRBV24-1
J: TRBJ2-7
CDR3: CATSAPAPSYEQYF
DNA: TGTGCCACCAGTGCCCCCGCGCCTTCCTACGAGCAGTACTTC

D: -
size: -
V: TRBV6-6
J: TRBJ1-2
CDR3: CASSRNRASGYTF
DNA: TGTGCCAGCAGTCGTAACAGGGCCAGTGGCTACACCTTC

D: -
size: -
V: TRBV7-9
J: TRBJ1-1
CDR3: CASSLEAGRAFF
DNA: TGTGCCAGCAGCTTAGAGGCCGGACGAGCTTTCTTT

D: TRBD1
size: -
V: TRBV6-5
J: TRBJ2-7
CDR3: CASSYLDRAYEQYF
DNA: TGTGCCAGCAGTTACCTGGACAGGGCCTACGAGCAGTACTTC

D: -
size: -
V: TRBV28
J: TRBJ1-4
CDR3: CASTPGSSAGEKLFF
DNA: TGTGCCAGCACCCCGGGGTCGTCGGCTGGGGAAAAACTGTTTTTT

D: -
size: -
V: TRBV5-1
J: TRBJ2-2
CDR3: CASSLNTGELFF
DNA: TGCGCCAGCAGCTTGAACACCGGGGAGCTGTTTTTT

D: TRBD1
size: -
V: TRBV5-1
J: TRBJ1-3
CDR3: CASSLGIRDSSGNTIYF
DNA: TGCGCCAGCAGCTTGGGGATCCGGGACAGCTCTGGAAACACCATATATTTT

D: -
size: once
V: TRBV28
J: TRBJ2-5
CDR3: CASTSIDSQETQYF
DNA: TGTGCCAGCACATCAATCGACAGCCAAGAGACCCAGTACTTC

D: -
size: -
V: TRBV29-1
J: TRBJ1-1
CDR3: CSVEITGTSGAFF
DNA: TGCAGCGTGGAAATAACCGGGACTAGTGGAGCTTTCTTT

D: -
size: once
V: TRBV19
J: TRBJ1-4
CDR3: CASRGEGTGEKLFF
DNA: TGTGCCAGTAGAGGGGAAGGGACGGGTGAAAAACTGTTTTTT

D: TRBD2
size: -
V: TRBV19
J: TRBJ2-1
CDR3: CASSRGLAGGQAHNEQFF
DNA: TGTGCCAGTAGTAGGGGACTAGCGGGGGGCCAGGCACACAATGAGCAGTTCTTC

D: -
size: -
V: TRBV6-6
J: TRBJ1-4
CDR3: CASTRGHSTNEKLFF
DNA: TGTGCCAGCACACGAGGCCACTCAACTAATGAAAAACTGTTTTTT

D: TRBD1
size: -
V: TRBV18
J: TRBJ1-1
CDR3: CASSPRQGGKNTEAFF
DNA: TGTGCCAGCTCACCACGGCAGGGGGGAAAGAACACTGAAGCTTTCTTT

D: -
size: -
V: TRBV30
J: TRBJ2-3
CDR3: CAWSVGVSTDTQYF
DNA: TGTGCCTGGAGTGTAGGCGTAAGCACAGATACGCAGTATTTT

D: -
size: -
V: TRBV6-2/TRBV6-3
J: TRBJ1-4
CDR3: CASSSFPNTDNEKLFF
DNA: TGTGCCAGCAGCTCCTTCCCAAACACCGATAATGAAAAACTGTTTTTT

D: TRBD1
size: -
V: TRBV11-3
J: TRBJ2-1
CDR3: CASSLEDRDYNEQFF
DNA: TGTGCCAGCAGCTTAGAGGACAGGGACTACAATGAGCAGTTCTTC

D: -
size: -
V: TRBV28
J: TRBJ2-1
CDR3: CASSFPRDEQFF
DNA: TGTGCCAGCAGTTTTCCCCGGGATGAGCAGTTCTTC

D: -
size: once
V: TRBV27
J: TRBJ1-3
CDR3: CASSHPGNTIYF
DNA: TGTGCCAGCAGTCACCCTGGGAACACCATATATTTT

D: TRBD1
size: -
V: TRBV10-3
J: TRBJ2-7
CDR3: CAISGDRSEQYF
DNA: TGTGCCATCAGTGGGGACAGGTCGGAGCAGTACTTC

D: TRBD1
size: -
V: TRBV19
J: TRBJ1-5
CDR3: CASTTGTVYSNQPQHF
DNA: TGTGCCAGTACCACCGGGACAGTCTATAGCAATCAGCCCCAGCATTTT

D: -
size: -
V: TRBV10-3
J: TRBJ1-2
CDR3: CAIRGRDLNYGYTF
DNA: TGTGCCATCAGAGGCAGGGACCTAAACTATGGCTACACCTTC

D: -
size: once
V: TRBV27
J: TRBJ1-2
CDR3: CASSLSNGYGYTF
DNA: TGTGCCAGCAGTTTATCGAACGGATATGGCTACACCTTC

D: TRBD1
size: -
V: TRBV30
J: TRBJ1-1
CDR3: CAWRRGQLNTEAFF
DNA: TGTGCCTGGAGAAGGGGACAGCTGAACACTGAAGCTTTCTTT

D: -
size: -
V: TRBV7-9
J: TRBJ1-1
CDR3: CASSPGGLNTEAFF
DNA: TGTGCCAGCAGCCCGGGGGGCCTCAACACTGAAGCTTTCTTT

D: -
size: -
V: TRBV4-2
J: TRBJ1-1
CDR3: CASSPGVPEAFF
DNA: TGTGCCAGCAGTCCAGGGGTTCCTGAAGCTTTCTTT

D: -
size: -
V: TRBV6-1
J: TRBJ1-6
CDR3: CASSEGPGANSPLHF
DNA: TGTGCCAGCAGTGAGGGCCCGGGGGCTAATTCACCCCTCCACTTT

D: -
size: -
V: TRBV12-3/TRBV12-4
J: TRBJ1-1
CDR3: CASRRGSWTEAFF
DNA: TGTGCCAGCAGACGGGGGAGTTGGACTGAAGCTTTCTTT

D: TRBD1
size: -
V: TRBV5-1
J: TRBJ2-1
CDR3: CASSSGTGGTDEQFF
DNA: TGCGCCAGCAGCTCCGGGACAGGGGGAACGGATGAGCAGTTCTTC

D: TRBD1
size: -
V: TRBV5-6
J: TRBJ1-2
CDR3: CASSPTGPNYGYTF
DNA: TGTGCCAGCAGCCCGACAGGGCCCAACTATGGCTACACCTTC

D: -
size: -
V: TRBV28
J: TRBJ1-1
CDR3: CASRFGTEAFF
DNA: TGTGCCAGCAGGTTTGGCACTGAAGCTTTCTTT

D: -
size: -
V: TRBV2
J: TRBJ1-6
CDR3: CASSERDTYNSPLHF
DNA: TGTGCCAGCAGTGAGAGGGACACCTATAATTCACCCCTCCACTTT

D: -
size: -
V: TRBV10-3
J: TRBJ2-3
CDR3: CAISEGRASTDTQYF
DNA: TGTGCCATCAGTGAAGGCAGAGCGAGCACAGATACGCAGTATTTT

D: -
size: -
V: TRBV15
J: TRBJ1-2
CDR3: CATSPGRGTNYGYTF
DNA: TGTGCCACTAGCCCGGGGAGGGGTACTAACTATGGCTACACCTTC

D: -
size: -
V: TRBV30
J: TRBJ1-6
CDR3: CAWSVRATVTYNSPLHF
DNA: TGTGCCTGGAGTGTACGGGCAACTGTAACTTATAATTCACCCCTCCACTTT

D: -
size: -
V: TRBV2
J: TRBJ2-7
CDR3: CASSRLDLSYEQYF
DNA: TGTGCCAGCAGTCGGCTGGACTTATCCTACGAGCAGTACTTC

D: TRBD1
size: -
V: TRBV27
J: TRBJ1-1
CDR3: CASSSLRGLILAGGTEAFF
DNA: TGTGCCAGCAGTTCCCTGCGGGGACTAATCCTCGCAGGGGGCACTGAAGCTTTCTTT

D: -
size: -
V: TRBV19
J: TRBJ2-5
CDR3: CASSTASEETQYF
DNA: TGTGCCAGTAGTACGGCATCGGAAGAGACCCAGTACTTC

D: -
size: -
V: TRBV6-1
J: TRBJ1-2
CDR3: CASSEPQGWYGYTF
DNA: TGTGCCAGCAGTGAACCGCAGGGATGGTATGGCTACACCTTC